This record looks at one T cell receptor beta chain sequence and its context. Its antigen is undetermined. The data are from a study of T cells in Graves' hyperthyroidism and ophthalmopathy. Amplification of TCR beta CDR3 regions was performed using RNA transcripts as template. Initially, a first-round RT-PCR of the TCR CDR3 employed the HTBI primer set. TCRdb independently ran MiXCR on the multiplex PCR reads; one entry per CDR3 protein. In the table there are more than 500,000 distinct CDR3 sequences, around 13% of which are singletons. Germline CDR1 reads DFQATT; CDR2 reads SNEGSKA (reference sequence). Germline trimming cut 0 bases from V and 8 bases from J; bases unmatched to any gene: 9. The CDR3 spans 17 residues. Study results and caveats: Separating ophthalmopathy from stable hyperthyroidism was achieved by a 13 V-J model.

The authors deemed Graves' hyperthyroidism stable absent ophthalmopathy progression within 18 months. Hyperthyroidism had been newly diagnosed in patients aged 18 to 65, and its duration was under 2 months. Cells are PBMCs isolated from roughly 9.2 ml of fresh blood. This clonotype originated in a woman aged 40 to 50 with Graves' hyperthyroidism. J is TRBJ2-1 and V is TRBV20-1; 14 bases are shared with TRBD2. Material for sequencing was blood. CDR3 in amino acids: CSARDPRTSGRIDEQFF. The CDR3 DNA is TGCAGTGCTAGAGATCCCCGGACTAGCGGGAGGATCGATGAGCAGTTCTTC.